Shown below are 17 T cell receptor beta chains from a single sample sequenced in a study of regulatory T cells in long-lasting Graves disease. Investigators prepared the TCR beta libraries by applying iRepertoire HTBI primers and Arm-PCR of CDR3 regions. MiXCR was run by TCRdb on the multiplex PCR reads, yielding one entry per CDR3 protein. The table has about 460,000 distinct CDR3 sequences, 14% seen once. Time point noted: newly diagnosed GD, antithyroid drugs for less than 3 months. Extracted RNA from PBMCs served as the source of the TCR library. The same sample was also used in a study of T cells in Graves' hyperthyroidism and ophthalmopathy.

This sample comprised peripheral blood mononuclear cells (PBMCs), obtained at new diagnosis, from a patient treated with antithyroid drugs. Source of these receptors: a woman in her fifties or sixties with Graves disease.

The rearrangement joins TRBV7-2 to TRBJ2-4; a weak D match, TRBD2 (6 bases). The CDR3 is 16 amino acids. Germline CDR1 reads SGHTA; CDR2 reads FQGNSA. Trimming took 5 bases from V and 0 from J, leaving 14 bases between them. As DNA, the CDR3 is TGTGCCAGCAGCCTGGGGGGTTTCCTAGCCAAAAACATTCAGTACTTC. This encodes CASSLGGFLAKNIQYF.

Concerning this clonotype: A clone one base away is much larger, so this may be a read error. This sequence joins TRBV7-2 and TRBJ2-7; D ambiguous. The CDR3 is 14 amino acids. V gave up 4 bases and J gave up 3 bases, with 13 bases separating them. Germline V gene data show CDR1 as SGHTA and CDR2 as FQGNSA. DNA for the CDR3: TGTGCCAGCAGCTCTCACCTGGCGTTCTACGAGCAGTACTTC. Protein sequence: CASSSHLAFYEQYF.

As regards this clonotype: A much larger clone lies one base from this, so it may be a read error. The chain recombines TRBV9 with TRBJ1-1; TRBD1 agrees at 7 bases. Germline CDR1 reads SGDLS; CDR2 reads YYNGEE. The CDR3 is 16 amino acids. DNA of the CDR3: TGTGCCAGCAGCCCAACAGGGGCCAGTTCGAACACTGGAGCTTTCTTT. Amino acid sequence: CASSPTGASSNTGAFF.

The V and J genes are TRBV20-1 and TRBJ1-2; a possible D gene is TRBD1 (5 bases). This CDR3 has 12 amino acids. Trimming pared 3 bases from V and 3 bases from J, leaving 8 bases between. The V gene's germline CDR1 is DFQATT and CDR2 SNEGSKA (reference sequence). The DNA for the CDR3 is TGCAGTGCTAGTATAGGGGACTATGGCTACACCTTC. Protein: CSASIGDYGYTF.

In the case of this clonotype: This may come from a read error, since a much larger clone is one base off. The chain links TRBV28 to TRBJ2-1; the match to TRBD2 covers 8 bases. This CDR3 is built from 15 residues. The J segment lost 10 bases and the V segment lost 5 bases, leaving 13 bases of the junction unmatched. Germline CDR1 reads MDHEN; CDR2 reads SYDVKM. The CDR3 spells CASSRPGLGSYEQFF. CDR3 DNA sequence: TGTGCCAGCAGTCGGCCGGGACTAGGATCCTACGAGCAGTTCTTC.

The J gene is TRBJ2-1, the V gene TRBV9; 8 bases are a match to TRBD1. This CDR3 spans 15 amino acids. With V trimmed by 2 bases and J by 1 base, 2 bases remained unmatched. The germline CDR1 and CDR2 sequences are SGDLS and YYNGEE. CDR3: CASSVGDRSYNEQFF. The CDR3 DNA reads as TGTGCCAGCAGCGTTGGGGACAGGTCCTACAATGAGCAGTTCTTC.

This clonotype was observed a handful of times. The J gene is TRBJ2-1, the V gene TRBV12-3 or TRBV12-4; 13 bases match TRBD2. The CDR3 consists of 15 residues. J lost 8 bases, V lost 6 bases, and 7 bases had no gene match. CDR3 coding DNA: TGTGCCAGCAGAAAACTAGCGGGAGGGCTCTATGAGCAGTTCTTC. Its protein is CASRKLAGGLYEQFF.

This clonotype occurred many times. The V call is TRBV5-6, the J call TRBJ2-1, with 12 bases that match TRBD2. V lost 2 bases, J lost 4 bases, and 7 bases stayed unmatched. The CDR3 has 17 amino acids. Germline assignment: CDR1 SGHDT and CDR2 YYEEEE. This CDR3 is CASSLPSSGRVYNEQFF. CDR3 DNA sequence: TGTGCCAGCAGCTTACCGTCTAGCGGGAGGGTTTACAATGAGCAGTTCTTC.

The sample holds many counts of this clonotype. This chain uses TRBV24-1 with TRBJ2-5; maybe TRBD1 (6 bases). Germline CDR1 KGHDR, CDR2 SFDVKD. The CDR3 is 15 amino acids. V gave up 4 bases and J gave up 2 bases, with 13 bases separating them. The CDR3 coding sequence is TGTGCCACCAGTGACCCGGACAGATTTCAAGAGACCCAGTACTTC. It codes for CATSDPDRFQETQYF.

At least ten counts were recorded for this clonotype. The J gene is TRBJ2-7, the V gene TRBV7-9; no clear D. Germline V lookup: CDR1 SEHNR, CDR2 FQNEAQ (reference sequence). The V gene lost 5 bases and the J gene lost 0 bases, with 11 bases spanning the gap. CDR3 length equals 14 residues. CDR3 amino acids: CASSRPGVSYEQYF. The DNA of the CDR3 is TGTGCCAGCAGCCGTCCTGGTGTCTCCTACGAGCAGTACTTC.

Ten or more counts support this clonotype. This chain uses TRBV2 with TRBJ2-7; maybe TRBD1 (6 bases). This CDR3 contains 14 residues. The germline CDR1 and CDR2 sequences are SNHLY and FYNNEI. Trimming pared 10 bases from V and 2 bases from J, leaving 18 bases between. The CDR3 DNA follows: TGTGCCACCTCAGGGACGACAGGCGCCTACGAGCAGTACTTC. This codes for CATSGTTGAYEQYF.

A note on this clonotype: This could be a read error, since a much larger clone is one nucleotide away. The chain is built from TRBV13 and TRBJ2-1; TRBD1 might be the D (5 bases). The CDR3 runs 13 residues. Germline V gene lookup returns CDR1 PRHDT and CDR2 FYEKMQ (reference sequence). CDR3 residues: CASNRNRYNEQLF. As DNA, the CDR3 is TGTGCCAGCAACAGGAACCGCTACAATGAGCAGCTCTTC.

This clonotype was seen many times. Here the CDR3 reads CASRPTSIPDTQYF. In nucleotides, the CDR3 is TGTGCCAGCAGGCCCACTAGTATCCCAGATACGCAGTATTTT. The J gene is TRBJ2-3, the V gene TRBV6-1, with D possibly being TRBD2 (5 bases). Trimming stripped 6 bases from V and 4 bases from J, with 14 bases between. CDR1 MNHNS and CDR2 SASEGT come from the germline V gene. The CDR3 runs 14 residues.

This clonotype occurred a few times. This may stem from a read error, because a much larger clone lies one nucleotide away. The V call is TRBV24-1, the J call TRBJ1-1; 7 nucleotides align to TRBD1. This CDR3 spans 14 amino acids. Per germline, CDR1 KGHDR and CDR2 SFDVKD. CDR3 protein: CATSEAGTDPEALF. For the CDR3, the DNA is TGTGCCACCAGTGAGGCCGGGACAGACCCTGAAGCTCTCTTT.

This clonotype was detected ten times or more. The CDR3, as DNA: TGCGCCAGCAGCTACGAACTAGTGGACAGGGGGCGCCACGAGCAGTACTTC. Encoded protein: CASSYELVDRGRHEQYF. V is TRBV5-1 and J is TRBJ2-7; 11 bases align to TRBD1. The CDR3 runs 17 residues. The V gene end was trimmed by 3 bases and the J gene end by 5 bases; junction bases not matched to a gene: 13. CDR1 SGHRS and CDR2 YFSETQ come from the germline V gene.

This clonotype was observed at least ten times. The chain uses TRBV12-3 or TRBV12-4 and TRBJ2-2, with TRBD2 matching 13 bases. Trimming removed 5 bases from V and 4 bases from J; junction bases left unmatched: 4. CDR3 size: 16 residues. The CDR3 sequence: CASSTRTSGGTGELFF. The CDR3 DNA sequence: TGTGCCAGCAGTACCCGGACTAGCGGGGGCACCGGGGAGCTGTTTTTT.

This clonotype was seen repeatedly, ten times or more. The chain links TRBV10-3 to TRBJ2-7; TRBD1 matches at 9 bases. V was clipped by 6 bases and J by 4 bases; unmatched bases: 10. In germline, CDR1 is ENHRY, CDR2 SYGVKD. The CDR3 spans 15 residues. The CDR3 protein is CAIRGPGQGVYEQYF. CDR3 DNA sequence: TGTGCCATCAGGGGGCCGGGACAGGGAGTTTACGAGCAGTACTTC.